The rows below give T cell receptor beta chains drawn from one sample of a study of cytomegalovirus exposure and HLA in healthy donors. Profiling relied on immunoSEQ multiplex PCR, and the TCRdb table lists in-frame clones only, not all of them. Of 250,000 to 400,000 clones listed, roughly 88% are singletons. Input material: PBMCs. All receptors derive from a man aged 25 to 45 in good health and CMV-seronegative. Both conserved end residues are part of each CDR3. Each record gives: J gene, CDR3 length, D gene, V gene, CDR3 DNA, CDR3 protein. The D gene is left open where the match is weak.

TRBJ1-6 14 - TRBV7-9 TGTGCCAGCAGCTTACCGGGAGGTCGGTCACCCCTCCACTTT CASSLPGGRSPLHF
TRBJ2-7 14 - TRBV27 TGTGCCAGCAGTTTTGCGACAGGACCCTACGAGCAGTACTTC CASSFATGPYEQYF
TRBJ2-1 13 - TRBV19 TGTGCCAGTGCGACAGGTCCCTACAATGAGCAGTTCTTC CASATGPYNEQFF
TRBJ1-1 14 - TRBV18 TGTGCCAGCTCACCATCGCAGCGGGGCACTGAAGCTTTCTTT CASSPSQRGTEAFF
TRBJ1-2 14 TRBD1 TRBV25-1 TGTGCCAGCAGTTTTCTGGGACAGGGAGGAGGCTACACCTTC CASSFLGQGGGYTF
TRBJ2-7 12 - TRBV6-1 TGTGCCAGCAGTATACAGGGCCGGGAGCAGTACTTC CASSIQGREQYF
TRBJ1-4 15 - TRBV19 TGTGCCAGTACCTACGGCGGCTCTTTGATGGAAAAACTGTTTTTT CASTYGGSLMEKLFF
TRBJ2-7 15 TRBD2 TRBV6-6 TGTGCCAGCAGCCCCTGGACTAGCGGAAACTACGAGCAGTACTTC CASSPWTSGNYEQYF
TRBJ1-5 16 - TRBV5-6 TGTGCCAGCAGCCTTACAGGGCGGTCTAGCAATCAGCCCCAGCATTTT CASSLTGRSSNQPQHF
TRBJ1-2 14 - TRBV19 TGTGCCAGTAGTTTGGGACCGGGGAGGGAACGAAACACCTTC CASSLGPGRERNTF
TRBJ2-7 14 - TRBV7-9 TGTGCCAGCAGCCCGGGAGATATTCACTACGAGCAGTACTTC CASSPGDIHYEQYF
TRBJ2-3 16 - TRBV5-1 TGCGCCAGCAGCCCCGCAGTGACAGGCCTGGGGGATACGCAGTATTTT CASSPAVTGLGDTQYF
TRBJ1-3 17 - TRBV10-3 TGTGCCATCAGTGAGTCATCAAGGGACACCTCTGGAAACACCATATATTTT CAISESSRDTSGNTIYF
TRBJ1-2 12 TRBD1 TRBV15 TGTGCCACCAGCATACAGGGGGAAGGGGACACCTTC CATSIQGEGDTF